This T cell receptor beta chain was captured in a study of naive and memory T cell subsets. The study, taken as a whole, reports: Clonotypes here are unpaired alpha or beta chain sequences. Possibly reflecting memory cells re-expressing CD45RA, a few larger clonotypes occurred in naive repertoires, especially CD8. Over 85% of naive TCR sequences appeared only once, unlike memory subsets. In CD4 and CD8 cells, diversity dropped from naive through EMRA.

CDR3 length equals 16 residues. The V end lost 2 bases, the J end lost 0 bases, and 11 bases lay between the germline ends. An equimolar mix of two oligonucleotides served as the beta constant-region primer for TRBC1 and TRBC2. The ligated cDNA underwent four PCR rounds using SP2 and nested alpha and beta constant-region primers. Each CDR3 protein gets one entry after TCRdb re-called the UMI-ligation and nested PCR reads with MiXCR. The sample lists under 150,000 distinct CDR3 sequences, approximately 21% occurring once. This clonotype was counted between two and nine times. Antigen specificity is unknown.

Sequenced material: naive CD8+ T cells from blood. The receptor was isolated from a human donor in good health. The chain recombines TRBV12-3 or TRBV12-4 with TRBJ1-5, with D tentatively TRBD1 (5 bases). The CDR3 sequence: CASSLWGGYSNQPQHF. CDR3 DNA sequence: TGTGCCAGCAGTTTATGGGGGGGATATAGCAATCAGCCCCAGCATTTT.